Given below is one T cell receptor beta chain in context. Trimming cost V 2 bases and J 6 bases; bases outside gene matches: 4. The CDR3 has 14 amino acids. Looked up from germline, CDR1 is SGHTA and CDR2 is FQGTGA. The record originates from a study of blood T cell repertoires in COVID-19. Method: immunoSEQ multiplex PCR; TCRdb's copy keeps in-frame clones and lacks some. The table shows 220,000 or so clones, with 86% occurring only once. The sample taken for sequencing was peripheral blood. This chain joins TRBV7-3 and TRBJ2-3, with 8 bases lining up with TRBD2. The source of this sequence is a woman aged 45 to 65 with COVID-19, enrolled during active disease. The CDR3 loop is CASSLYGGADTQYF. In DNA, the CDR3 is TGTGCCAGCAGCTTATACGGGGGGGCGGATACGCAGTATTTT.